Presented here are 26 T cell receptor beta chains from one specimen sequenced in a study of blood T cell repertoires in COVID-19. Measured with immunoSEQ multiplex PCR; TCRdb has only the in-frame clones, and not every one. The sample lists more than 300,000 clones; approximately 89% were seen once. Sequenced input: peripheral blood. These receptors were collected from a woman in her thirties with COVID-19, enrolled during active disease.

V gene TRBV5-1 combines with J gene TRBJ1-2, with D perhaps matching TRBD1 (6 bases). This CDR3 contains 12 residues. V was shortened by 4 bases and J by 6 bases, with 10 bases between the two germline ends. Germline-derived CDR1 and CDR2 are SGHRS and YFSETQ. The CDR3 nucleotides read TGCGCCAGCAGCCAGAACAGGGATGGCTACACCTTC. It codes for CASSQNRDGYTF.

V usage is TRBV4-2 and J usage is TRBJ1-1; 9 bases align to TRBD1. The CDR3 loop spans 15 amino acids. J was trimmed by 3 bases and V by 5 bases; bases with no gene match: 7. Per the germline V gene, CDR1 is LGHNA and CDR2 is YNFKEQ. The CDR3 is CASSSRTGDYTEAFF. For the CDR3, the DNA is TGTGCCAGCAGCTCCCGGACAGGGGATTACACTGAAGCTTTCTTT.

This clone was counted at least ten times. The rearrangement joins TRBV21-1 to TRBJ1-4. TRBV21-1 is a pseudogene segment. This CDR3 spans 15 amino acids. DNA for the CDR3: TGTGCCAGCAGCAAAGAAAGGGAAGGGGAGGGAAAACTGTTTTTT. It specifies CASSKEREGEGKLFF.

The V call is TRBV7-2, the J call TRBJ1-1, with 9 bases that match TRBD1. V shed 5 bases, J shed 1 base, and the junction held 5 bases outside the gene matches. The V gene's germline CDR1 is SGHTA and CDR2 FQGNSA. The CDR3 is 15 amino acids. CDR3 nucleotides: TGTGCCAGCAGCCGCCTGACAGGGGGGAACACTGAAGCTTTCTTT. Translation gives CASSRLTGGNTEAFF.

The chain links TRBV27 to TRBJ2-3; D is undetermined. Germline CDR1 is MNHEY and CDR2 is SMNVEV (reference sequence). The CDR3 runs 13 residues. The ends were cut back, 2 bases at V and 3 bases at J, with 6 bases in the middle. The CDR3 DNA sequence: TGTGCCAGCAGTTTACGAACTACAGATACGCAGTATTTT. Translating gives CASSLRTTDTQYF.

In this sample, this clone turned up a few times. The gene calls are TRBV5-1 and TRBJ1-6; D is uncertain. CDR1 and CDR2 from the germline V gene are SGHRS and YFSETQ. The CDR3 is 15 residues long. Trimming removed 0 bases at V and 8 bases at J, with 12 bases between. The CDR3 sequence is CASSLGPFEDSPLHF. CDR3 bases: TGCGCCAGCAGCTTGGGGCCCTTTGAGGATTCACCCCTCCACTTT.

The CDR3, as DNA: TGCGCCAGCAGCTTGACAGGGGTCGATGGCTACACCTTC. Translation gives CASSLTGVDGYTF. V gene TRBV5-1 combines with J gene TRBJ1-2; 7 bases map to TRBD1. V dropped 1 base and J dropped 6; count of bases not matched to a gene: 3. CDR3 length: 13 amino acids. Per germline, CDR1 SGHRS and CDR2 YFSETQ.

A single count supports this clone. The chain uses TRBV6-5 and TRBJ2-4, with TRBD1 identical over 8 bases. Losses at the gene ends were 6 bases for V and 5 bases for J; bases not matched to a gene: 9. Germline V gene lookup returns CDR1 MNHEY and CDR2 SVGAGI. CDR3 length: 15 amino acids. The CDR3 DNA reads as TGTGCCAGCAGCCTCAGGGGGCCCCTTCAAAACATTCAGTACTTC. This encodes CASSLRGPLQNIQYF.

The chain couples TRBV28 to TRBJ2-3, with TRBD1 matching 7 bases. The CDR3 runs to 14 residues. Trimming at V came to 7 bases and at J to 2 bases, leaving 6 bases not matched to a gene. Germline-derived CDR1 and CDR2 are MDHEN and SYDVKM. The CDR3 is CASKGGQYTDTQYF. In DNA form, the CDR3 reads TGTGCCAGCAAAGGGGGACAGTACACAGATACGCAGTATTTT.

The sample holds a few counts of this clone. The chain has TRBV14 and TRBJ2-1; D is ambiguous. The CDR3 extends over 11 amino acids. Trimming removed 4 bases from V and 12 bases from J, with 10 bases in between. CDR1 is SGHDN, CDR2 FVKESK, per germline. The CDR3 bases are TGTGCCAGCAGCCCCCCAATGAGGCAGTTCTTC. This sequence encodes CASSPPMRQFF. The full variable domain, in which reference TRBV14 and TRBJ2-1 provide the parts outside the CDR3, is EAGVTQFPSHSVIEKGQTVTLRCDPISGHDNLYWYRRVMGKEIKFLLHFVKESKQDESGMPNNRFLAERTGGTYSTLKVQPAELEDSGVYFCASSPPMRQFFGPGTRLTVL.

This clone was detected a few times. The chain is built from TRBV4-2 and TRBJ1-3, with D possibly TRBD1 on 5 matching bases. CDR3 length equals 15 residues. Trimming removed 0 bases at V and 0 bases at J, with 6 bases between. Germline V CDR1 and CDR2: LGHNA, YNFKEQ. CDR3: CASSQEQGSGNTIYF. In DNA form, the CDR3 reads TGTGCCAGCAGCCAAGAGCAGGGCTCTGGAAACACCATATATTTT.

The chain combines TRBV2 with TRBJ1-2, with 9 positions matching TRBD1. Unmatched junction bases numbered 3, after V lost 6 bases and J lost 1 base. The CDR3 runs to 14 residues. In germline, CDR1 is SNHLY, CDR2 FYNNEI. For the CDR3, the DNA is TGTGCCAGCAGCTTGGACAGGGGTAACTATGGCTACACCTTC. This codes for CASSLDRGNYGYTF.

The chain uses TRBV30 and TRBJ1-1; tentatively, D is TRBD1 (5 bases). This CDR3 is 12 amino acids long. Germline loops: CDR1 GTSNPN, CDR2 SVGIG (reference sequence). With 5 bases removed from V and 5 bases from J, the gap between germline ends came to 12 bases. The chain's CDR3 is CAWGGSYTEAFF. The CDR3 DNA is TGTGCCTGGGGGGGGAGTTATACTGAAGCTTTCTTT. Complete variable domain (other parts from reference TRBV30 and TRBJ1-1): SQTIHQWPATLVQPVGSPLSLECTVEGTSNPNLYWYRQAAGRGLQLLFYSVGIGQISSEVPQNLSASRPQDRQFILSSKKLLLSDSGFYLCAWGGSYTEAFFGQGTRLTVV.

The V gene is TRBV11-2, the J gene TRBJ2-2, with TRBD2 as a possible D gene (5 bases). The CDR3 extends over 14 amino acids. Per the germline V gene, CDR1 is SGHAT and CDR2 is FQNNGV. The V end was cut by 5 bases, the J end by 3 bases, with 10 bases between. The CDR3 DNA reads as TGTGCCAGCAGCCCCTGGACTGACACCGGGGAGCTGTTTTTT. Its translation is CASSPWTDTGELFF.

The genes are TRBV28 and TRBJ1-5; possible D gene TRBD1, 5 bases. Germline V lookup: CDR1 MDHEN, CDR2 SYDVKM. This CDR3 is built from 14 residues. V lost 5 bases and J lost 4, with 12 bases in between. The CDR3 region is CASSVGGRNQPQHF. In DNA form, the CDR3 reads TGTGCCAGCAGTGTGGGGGGAAGGAATCAGCCCCAGCATTTT. Using reference TRBV28 and TRBJ1-5 for the parts outside the CDR3, the full variable domain is DVKVTQSSRYLVKRTGEKVFLECVQDMDHENMFWYRQDPGLGLRLIYFSYDVKMKEKGDIPEGYSVSREKKERFSLILESASTNQTSMYLCASSVGGRNQPQHFGDGTRLSIL.

The rearrangement links TRBV14 to TRBJ2-7; TRBD1 matches at 8 bases. Germline-derived CDR1 and CDR2 are SGHDN and FVKESK. This CDR3 has 15 residues. The trim removed 4 bases at V and 3 bases at J, leaving 8 bases unmatched. CDR3 amino acids: CASSRTGQANYEQYF. The CDR3 DNA follows: TGTGCCAGCAGCCGCACGGGACAGGCTAACTACGAGCAGTACTTC. Looking up the rest from reference TRBV14 and TRBJ2-7 gives the full variable domain: EAGVTQFPSHSVIEKGQTVTLRCDPISGHDNLYWYRRVMGKEIKFLLHFVKESKQDESGMPNNRFLAERTGGTYSTLKVQPAELEDSGVYFCASSRTGQANYEQYFGPGTRLTVT.

As to this clone: Additional DNA sequences in this sample encode the identical CDR3. The chain recombines TRBV28 with TRBJ1-1, with 7 bases fitting TRBD1. Germline V CDR1 and CDR2: MDHEN, SYDVKM. The CDR3 runs to 13 residues. The trim removed 3 bases at V and 5 bases at J, leaving 3 bases unmatched. CDR3 protein: CASSFRGNTEAFF. The DNA for the CDR3 is TGTGCCAGCAGTTTCAGGGGGAATACTGAAGCTTTCTTT.

The chain couples TRBV6-5 to TRBJ2-1; 8 bases agree with TRBD1. Germline loops: CDR1 MNHEY, CDR2 SVGAGI. The CDR3 sequence is 14 residues long. Germline trimming cut 8 bases from V and 5 bases from J; bases unmatched to any gene: 8. The CDR3 DNA reads TGTGCCAGCCAACCCACAGGGGGAAACAATGAGCAGTTCTTC. This codes for CASQPTGGNNEQFF.

The chain has TRBV11-2 and TRBJ1-1; D remains unclear. Trimming removed 4 bases from V and 3 bases from J, with 15 bases in between. Germline CDR1 and CDR2: SGHAT and FQNNGV. CDR3 length: 15 residues. The CDR3 DNA is TGTGCCAGCAGCTCCTTGGGAGTGGAGGACACTGAAGCTTTCTTT. It translates to CASSSLGVEDTEAFF.

The chain combines TRBV11-2 with TRBJ1-6; D not certain. The CDR3 has 15 residues. Germline V gene sequence: CDR1 SGHAT, CDR2 FQNNGV. V lost 2 bases, J lost 7 bases, and 12 bases lay in between. CDR3 in DNA: TGTGCCAGCAGCTTAAAATCTCAGTTGAATTCACCCCTCCACTTT. Its protein product is CASSLKSQLNSPLHF.

The CDR3 DNA sequence: TGTGCCAGCAGCGTACAAGGACAGGGTAATTCACCCCTCCACTTT. Its translation: CASSVQGQGNSPLHF. The chain links TRBV2 to TRBJ1-6; 8 positions agree with TRBD1. Trimming removed 6 bases from V and 6 bases from J; junction bases left unmatched: 7. CDR3 size: 15 residues. In germline, CDR1 is SNHLY, CDR2 FYNNEI.

The rearrangement links TRBV11-3 to TRBJ2-7, with TRBD1 as a possible D gene (5 bases). Trimming shortened V by 5 bases and J by 2 bases, and 10 bases separated the two germline ends. CDR1 and CDR2 (germline): SGHNT, YENEEA. This CDR3 has 13 residues. The CDR3 sequence: CASSPRQPYEQYF. CDR3 coding DNA: TGTGCCAGCAGCCCCCGACAGCCCTACGAGCAGTACTTC.

This sequence joins TRBV19 and TRBJ1-2, with 8 bases identical to TRBD1. The CDR3 totals 14 residues. The trim removed 9 bases at V and 0 bases at J, leaving 6 bases unmatched. CDR1 is LNHDA and CDR2 is SQIVND in the germline V gene (reference sequence). The CDR3 nucleotides are TGTGCCAGCAAACAGACAGGGGCTAACTATGGCTACACCTTC. It specifies CASKQTGANYGYTF.

The DNA for the CDR3 is TGTGCCAGCCGCGCCCAGGGCACCTATAATTCACCCCTCCACTTT. Protein product: CASRAQGTYNSPLHF. The chain combines TRBV5-4 with TRBJ1-6, with D maybe TRBD1 (5 bases). The CDR3 covers 15 residues. Trimming removed 7 bases from V and 2 bases from J, with 13 bases in between. The V gene's germline CDR1 is SGHNT and CDR2 YYREEE (reference sequence). The complete variable domain, with remaining parts taken from reference TRBV5-4 and TRBJ1-6, reads ETGVTQSPTHLIKTRGQQVTLRCSSQSGHNTVSWYQQALGQGPQFIFQYYREEENGRGNFPPRFSGLQFPNYSSELNVNALELDDSALYLCASRAQGTYNSPLHFGNGTRLTVT.

This clone was seen a handful of times. The chain has TRBV6-7 and TRBJ1-1; 8 nucleotides match TRBD1. TRBV6-7 belongs to the ORF category, with a function that is uncertain. The CDR3 is made up of 14 amino acids. The junction had 9 bases not matched to a gene; V was cut back by 9 bases and J by 3 bases. The CDR3 here is CARQTGAVDTEAFF. CDR3 nucleotide sequence: TGTGCCAGGCAGACAGGGGCTGTAGACACTGAAGCTTTCTTT.

The V call is TRBV6-5, the J call TRBJ2-2; maybe TRBD1 (5 bases). This CDR3 region has 14 residues. Germline V lookup: CDR1 MNHEY, CDR2 SVGAGI. The V end lost 5 bases, the J end lost 6 bases, and 13 bases lay between the germline ends. The CDR3 loop reads CASSKRQTAGELFF. Written as DNA, the CDR3 is TGTGCCAGCAGTAAAAGACAGACGGCCGGGGAGCTGTTTTTT.